Below, 27 T cell receptor beta chains from the same sample are listed, as sequenced in a study of blood T cells in healthy people across ages. Using a J-beta primer mix together with a sample-barcoded 5' primer, a second PCR was run for about 6 to 11 cycles. TCRdb reprocessed the 5' RACE reads via MiXCR and lists one record per CDR3 protein. The table lists hundreds of thousands of distinct CDR3 sequences, approximately 30% of them singletons. The sample comprised blood. These receptors all stem from an elderly woman in good health.

The V and J genes are TRBV5-1 and TRBJ1-4; D is uncertain. This CDR3 is built from 15 residues. V shed 0 bases and J shed 0 bases, with 6 bases lying between them. Germline values: CDR1 SGHRS, CDR2 YFSETQ. CDR3 DNA: TGCGCCAGCAGCTTGGGACCCTCAACTAATGAAAAACTGTTTTTT. This gives the protein CASSLGPSTNEKLFF. The whole variable domain, filled in from reference TRBV5-1 and TRBJ1-4, reads KAGVTQTPRYLIKTRGQQVTLSCSPISGHRSVSWYQQTPGQGLQFLFEYFSETQRNKGNFPGRFSGRQFSNSRSEMNVSTLELGDSALYLCASSLGPSTNEKLFFGSGTQLSVL.

Of note for this clonotype: One end of the junction does not line up with germline, which may come from a read error. The chain couples TRBV7-9 to TRBJ1-6, with no clear D. The CDR3 totals 12 residues. Germline V gene sequence: CDR1 SEHNR, CDR2 FQNEAQ (reference sequence). CDR3 sequence (DNA): TGTGCCAGCAGCTTAGTAGATTCACCCCCCCACTTT. Its translation: CASSLVDSPPHF.

This clonotype was picked up a small number of times. The V call is TRBV28, the J call TRBJ1-2; the D is unclear. CDR3 length equals 14 residues. The germline gives CDR1 MDHEN, CDR2 SYDVKM. Trimming removed 2 bases from V and 1 base from J, with 8 bases in between. The CDR3 loop reads CASSLAQVNYGYTF. CDR3 nucleotide sequence: TGTGCCAGCAGTTTAGCTCAGGTTAACTATGGCTACACCTTC.

V gene TRBV9 combines with J gene TRBJ1-2; 9 positions agree with TRBD1. V shed 2 bases and J 8 bases; nucleotides not matched to a gene: 7. The CDR3 totals 14 residues. Germline CDR1 SGDLS, CDR2 YYNGEE. The CDR3 coding sequence is TGTGCCAGCAGCGTCCCCGGGACAGGGAAAGGCTACACCTTC. Amino acids: CASSVPGTGKGYTF.

The sample holds a few counts of this clonotype. The rearrangement joins TRBV12-3 or TRBV12-4 to TRBJ1-6; 8 bases agree with TRBD1. V shed 2 bases, J shed 10 bases, and the junction held 7 bases outside the gene matches. The CDR3 is 15 amino acids. This chain's CDR3 is CASSLHSGGRSPLHF. CDR3 sequence (DNA): TGTGCCAGCAGTTTACATTCAGGGGGCCGGTCACCCCTCCACTTT.

The chain links TRBV6-1 to TRBJ2-7; no definite D call. CDR1 and CDR2 from the germline V gene are MNHNS and SASEGT. This CDR3 has 14 amino acids. Trimming removed 2 bases at V and 2 bases at J, with 10 bases between. The CDR3 nucleotides read TGTGCCAGCAGTGAACTTGGCGGCACCTACGAGCAGTACTTC. Amino acid sequence: CASSELGGTYEQYF.

The chain employs TRBV9 and TRBJ2-5; 7 positions agree with TRBD2. From germline, CDR1 is SGDLS and CDR2 YYNGEE. J gave up 11 bases and V 0 bases, and 7 bases lay outside the gene matches. This CDR3 comprises 13 residues. The CDR3 DNA is TGTGCCAGCAGCGTAGGATCGGGGCGGGAGCAGTACTTC. The encoded protein is CASSVGSGREQYF.

The CDR3 nucleotides read TGTGCCAGCAGCCAACAGTACTATGGCTACACCTTC. This translates into CASSQQYYGYTF. This chain joins TRBV14 and TRBJ1-2; D call uncertain. CDR1 is SGHDN and CDR2 is FVKESK in the germline V gene. The CDR3 runs to 12 residues. V lost 2 bases, J lost 3 bases, and 4 bases lay in between.

The sample holds a few counts of this clonotype. This chain connects TRBV25-1 to TRBJ1-1, with 7 positions matching TRBD1. This CDR3 is 13 amino acids long. The ends lost 6 bases at V and 1 base at J; junction bases unmatched: 2. Germline lookup yields CDR1 MGHDK and CDR2 SYGVNS. CDR3 protein: CASRGTENTEAFF. Written as DNA, the CDR3 is TGTGCCAGCAGGGGGACAGAGAACACTGAAGCTTTCTTT.

This clonotype was counted at least ten times. The rearrangement links TRBV28 to TRBJ1-1; D is unclear. Germline V gene lookup returns CDR1 MDHEN and CDR2 SYDVKM. The V gene lost 7 bases and the J gene lost 3 bases, with 15 bases spanning the gap. This CDR3 contains 14 residues. This CDR3 reads CASTPNWADTEAFF. CDR3 nucleotide sequence: TGTGCCAGCACCCCCAATTGGGCGGACACTGAAGCTTTCTTT.

This clonotype showed up just a few times. The CDR3 is CASSSYQRTGSSYNSPLHF. CDR3 coding DNA: TGTGCCAGCAGCTCTTATCAGCGGACAGGGAGCTCCTATAATTCACCCCTCCACTTT. The V and J genes are TRBV7-2 and TRBJ1-6, with TRBD1 matching 8 bases. After removal of 4 bases from V and 0 bases from J, the junction contained 11 bases not matched to a gene. Germline V gives CDR1 SGHTA, CDR2 FQGNSA. The CDR3 is 19 residues long.

This chain links TRBV11-2 with TRBJ2-7; 8 bases agree with TRBD1. V lost 1 base and J lost 3; bases outside the gene matches: 5. The CDR3 runs to 15 residues. Germline V gene data show CDR1 as SGHAT and CDR2 as FQNNGV. For the CDR3, the DNA is TGTGCCAGCAGCTTAGCCCGGGACAGGTACTACGAGCAGTACTTC. It translates to CASSLARDRYYEQYF.

Regarding this clonotype: Given a much more abundant clone one base away, this may be a read error. CDR3 nucleotides: TGCGCCAGCAGCCAAGAGGTCCCGGGTTCCTCACTCAACACCGGGGAGCGGTTTTTT. Amino acids: CASSQEVPGSSLNTGERFF. The J gene is TRBJ2-2, the V gene TRBV4-3, with D perhaps matching TRBD2 (5 bases). This CDR3 has 19 amino acids. Germline CDR1 reads LGHNA; CDR2 reads YSLEER.

V gene TRBV9 combines with J gene TRBJ1-1; D is perhaps TRBD1 (5 bases). Germline CDR1 SGDLS, CDR2 YYNGEE. This CDR3 comprises 12 residues. Trimming took 5 bases from V and 7 from J, leaving 12 bases between them. The CDR3 region has the DNA TGTGCCAGCAGTCCGGGGCAGTATGAAGCTTTCTTT. Protein sequence: CASSPGQYEAFF.

This clonotype was picked up a small number of times. The V call is TRBV28, the J call TRBJ2-5; perhaps TRBD1 as D (6 bases). CDR1 is MDHEN, CDR2 SYDVKM, per germline. This CDR3 comprises 12 residues. Trimming left V 5 bases short and J 13 bases short, with 17 bases between. The CDR3 loop is CASSAPVQGGYF. The DNA for the CDR3 is TGTGCCAGCAGTGCCCCGGTACAGGGTGGGTACTTC.

This clonotype appeared many times. The chain couples TRBV9 to TRBJ2-7, with TRBD1 matching 7 bases. V was clipped by 4 bases and J by 6 bases; unmatched bases: 7. Germline CDR1 SGDLS, CDR2 YYNGEE. There are 13 residues in the CDR3. DNA for the CDR3: TGTGCCAGCAGCATAAGACAGGGAACCGAGCAGTACTTC. This codes for CASSIRQGTEQYF.

A word on this clonotype: This may stem from a read error, because a much larger clone lies one nucleotide away. The V and J genes are TRBV6-1 and TRBJ1-2; D perhaps matches TRBD1 (5 bases). The CDR3 is 13 amino acids. Germline V gene data show CDR1 as MNHNS and CDR2 as SASEGT. CDR3 coding DNA: TGTGTCAGCACCAGGGCATCTGGCTATGGCTACACCTTC. Its protein is CVSTRASGYGYTF.

The chain employs TRBV7-2 and TRBJ2-1; 7 nucleotides agree with TRBD2. V lost 4 bases, J lost 2 bases, and 5 bases stayed unmatched. The CDR3 contains 15 residues. Per the germline V gene, CDR1 is SGHTA and CDR2 is FQGNSA. The CDR3 DNA follows: TGTGCCAGCAGCTCTAGCGGTACCCCCTACAATGAGCAGTTCTTC. Its protein product is CASSSSGTPYNEQFF.

Of note for this clonotype: Its ends do not fully match the called genes, so a read error is possible. J is TRBJ1-4 and V is TRBV7-2; 7 bases fit TRBD1. This CDR3 contains 16 residues. CDR1 SGHTA and CDR2 FQGNSA come from the germline V gene. The CDR3 is CASSLVGGSSNEKRFF. In nucleotides, the CDR3 is TGTGCCAGCAGCTTAGTAGGGGGCTCGTCTAATGAAAAACGGTTTTTT.

The chain carries TRBV7-2 and TRBJ1-6; 8 bases are shared with TRBD1. Germline V gene lookup returns CDR1 SGHTA and CDR2 FQGNSA. CDR3 length: 20 amino acids. J gave up 2 bases and V 2 bases, and 14 bases lay outside the gene matches. In DNA form, the CDR3 reads TGTGCCAGCAGCTTAAGGGGACAGGCGGCTTCTAGCCCCTATAATTCACCCCTCCACTTT. It encodes CASSLRGQAASSPYNSPLHF.

The chain combines TRBV5-1 with TRBJ2-3, with 14 nucleotides matching TRBD2. With V trimmed by 4 bases and J by 5 bases, 6 bases remained unmatched. Germline V CDR1 and CDR2: SGHRS, YFSETQ. The CDR3 totals 16 residues. Here the CDR3 DNA reads TGCGCCAGCAGCCCCGGGACTAGCGGGGGACGAGATACGCAGTATTTT. It specifies CASSPGTSGGRDTQYF.

This clonotype occurred a few times. The CDR3 loop is CASSQAPTGELFF. Written as DNA, the CDR3 is TGCGCCAGCAGTCAGGCCCCCACCGGGGAGCTGTTTTTT. The chain combines TRBV5-1 with TRBJ2-2, with D uncertain. Germline CDR1 SGHRS, CDR2 YFSETQ. Trimming removed 5 bases at V and 4 bases at J, with 9 bases between. This CDR3 has 13 amino acids.

This clonotype occurred many times. CDR3 region: CASSLDGTEYNEQFF. DNA of the CDR3: TGCGCCAGCAGCTTGGATGGGACCGAGTACAATGAGCAGTTCTTC. This chain connects TRBV5-1 to TRBJ2-1; tentatively, D is TRBD1 or TRBD2 (5 bases each). Germline values: CDR1 SGHRS, CDR2 YFSETQ. The CDR3 runs to 15 residues. Between the trimmed V and J ends, which lost 0 bases and 4 bases, there was a span of 11 bases.

The rearrangement joins TRBV4-2 to TRBJ1-1, with no clear D. Germline loops: CDR1 LGHNA, CDR2 YNFKEQ. The CDR3 is made up of 15 amino acids. The germline V and J ends were trimmed by 2 bases and 1 base, with 11 bases remaining between them. DNA for the CDR3: TGTGCCAGCAGCCAACCTACGACCGGGAACACTGAAGCTTTCTTT. Translation: CASSQPTTGNTEAFF.

This clonotype has a handful of counts. This chain joins TRBV20-1 and TRBJ2-7; perhaps D is TRBD1 or TRBD2 (5 bases each). Trimming cost V 4 bases and J 4 bases, with 17 bases left between them. This CDR3 comprises 14 residues. Germline lookup yields CDR1 DFQATT and CDR2 SNEGSKA (reference sequence). This CDR3 reads CSAKGTPGRYEQYF. In DNA form, the CDR3 reads TGCAGTGCTAAAGGGACCCCGGGCCGTTACGAGCAGTACTTC.

This clonotype was detected ten times or more. The CDR3 DNA sequence: TGCGCCAGCAGCCAAGATAGTTGGACAGGGGGTTTTGGCTACACCTTC. This codes for CASSQDSWTGGFGYTF. The genes are TRBV4-3 and TRBJ1-2, with 10 bases fitting TRBD1. Germline trimming cut 0 bases from V and 7 bases from J; bases unmatched to any gene: 8. Per the germline V gene, CDR1 is LGHNA and CDR2 is YSLEER. This CDR3 comprises 16 residues.

This clonotype was observed at least ten times. The chain employs TRBV10-1 and TRBJ2-5; D is unresolved. The CDR3 sequence is 12 residues long. The germline V gene has CDR1 WNHNN and CDR2 SYGVQD (reference sequence). Trimming took off 4 bases at V and 8 bases at J, with 11 bases between the two ends. For the CDR3, the DNA is TGCGCCAGCAGTGGGACGGCAGACACCCAGTACTTC. It yields the protein CASSGTADTQYF.